This TCR beta chain is from a study of T cell changes during pregnancy in multiple sclerosis. Method: immunoSEQ multiplex PCR; TCRdb's copy keeps in-frame clones and lacks some. This sample carries 70,000 to 75,000 clones, about 92% of them seen once, and the ten largest clones take approximately 2%. The CDR3 loop spans 14 amino acids. The V gene's germline CDR1 is SGHNT and CDR2 YYREEE (reference sequence). The V gene end was trimmed by 2 bases and the J gene end by 3 bases; junction bases not matched to a gene: 3. This chain uses TRBV5-4 with TRBJ2-5; TRBD1 agrees at 8 bases. The sequence was obtained from a female donor in good health, enrolled as a control in a pregnancy study. The input for sequencing was peripheral blood, taken in the second trimester of pregnancy. CDR3 coding DNA: TGTGCCAGCAGCTTATCGACAGGGGAAGAGACCCAGTACTTC. Translated, it gives CASSLSTGEETQYF.